This TCR beta chain is from a study of blood T cells in healthy people across ages (dated by TCRdb to 2014 to 2015). About the full investigation: In model experiments, template switching captured roughly one uniquely barcoded TCR beta cDNA molecule for every two T cells. Using deep sequencing normalized with unique cDNA molecular identifiers, the study measured how TCR beta repertoire diversity changes with age. Four age groups were formed from the donors: young (average approximately 16 years), middle-aged (around 40), aged (approximately 60) and long-lived (less than 85). To avoid experimental bias, donors of different ages were spread randomly across the sequencing lanes. The study analyzed two additional independent replicas of 1 million unique cDNA reads from the same blood draw for two donors, one aged 18 to 29 and one aged 80 or older. Beyond this particular receptor, the publication reports: Compared with the aged group, more naive CD4+ T cells, fewer expanded clones and increased TCR diversity were shown by the long-lived group, suggesting age selection. Because the CMV infection status of the donors was unknown, age-related changes in expanded clonotypes may potentially have been confounded. Total diversity estimates from one million sequenced T cells were considered lower bounds and underestimates. Observed TCR beta diversity correlated strongly with the percentage of naive T cells measured by flow cytometry. Observed TCR beta diversity per million T cells fell roughly linearly with age, and a significant reduction was already apparent by age about 36. Bulk unsorted PBMC profiling prevented conclusive comparison of naive and antigen-experienced compartments.

Libraries were made using 5' RACE. The run used an Illumina HiSeq 2500. A second PCR of about 7 to 12 cycles was performed with a sample-barcoded 5' primer and a J-beta primer mix. Each TCR beta cDNA molecule received a unique molecular identifier from a template-switch 5' adaptor carrying 12 random nucleotides. Each sample yielded at least 2.5 million CDR3-containing paired-end reads. First-strand cDNA was synthesized from all RNA with the Mint cDNA synthesis kit, primed by a TRBC-specific oligonucleotide. All cDNA was treated with uracil-DNA glycosylase and then went through a first 18-cycle PCR with the universal primers M1SS and BC2_uni_R. The original methods were these. Each sample was normalized by randomly selecting 1 million high-quality reads, each carrying a distinct molecular identifier. Instead of being binned into consensus sequences, reads that shared molecular identifiers were thrown out. MiTCR, with a Q25 quality threshold and the strictest error-elimination algorithm, was used for CDR3 identification, clonotype clustering and error correction. Lower-bound total TCR beta diversity was estimated with a nonparametric unseen species model using Euler transformation. In-frame beta chains were kept once TCRdb had trimmed the public reads at Q25 with fastp and called clones with MiXCR. Rows with a matching CDR3 protein are joined into one entry that keeps the most common DNA and genes. Clone size and V and J calls follow TCRdb, not the original study. For this sample there are 800,000 or so distinct CDR3 sequences; around 62% appear just once. About a quarter of the sample is taken by the ten largest.

The 39 donors, aged about 6 to 100 years, were systemically healthy Caucasian individuals from Russia. About 10 milliliters of peripheral blood were collected from each donor into EDTA-treated Vacutainer tubes. Ficoll-Paque density-gradient centrifugation was used to isolate PBMCs, with at least 6.5 million per sample. Trizol reagent was used to extract total RNA from PBMCs, with at least 5 micrograms per sample. The percentages of naive CD45RAhigh/CD27high T cells were determined by flow cytometry on a PBMC aliquot from every donor. This clonotype was observed a single time. Its antigen has not been determined. Base quality data are lacking; no much larger clone is found one base away. The CDR1 and CDR2 encoded by the germline V gene are SGHNT and YENEEA. Measured from the cysteine to the phenylalanine, the CDR3 is 15 residues long. Just the 45-base CDR3 DNA is kept, in frame starting at base 1. V gives up 0 bases and J gives up 2 bases, and the segment between their germline ends measures 9 bases.

The sequencing input was blood. The receptor was isolated from a man aged 30-40 years in good health. Recombination joined TRBV11-3 with TRBJ2-3; the D gene lacks a confident call. The DNA sequence is as follows: TGTGCCAGCAGCTTAGATTCAGGATACACAGATACGCAGTATTTT. It specifies CASSLDSGYTDTQYF.